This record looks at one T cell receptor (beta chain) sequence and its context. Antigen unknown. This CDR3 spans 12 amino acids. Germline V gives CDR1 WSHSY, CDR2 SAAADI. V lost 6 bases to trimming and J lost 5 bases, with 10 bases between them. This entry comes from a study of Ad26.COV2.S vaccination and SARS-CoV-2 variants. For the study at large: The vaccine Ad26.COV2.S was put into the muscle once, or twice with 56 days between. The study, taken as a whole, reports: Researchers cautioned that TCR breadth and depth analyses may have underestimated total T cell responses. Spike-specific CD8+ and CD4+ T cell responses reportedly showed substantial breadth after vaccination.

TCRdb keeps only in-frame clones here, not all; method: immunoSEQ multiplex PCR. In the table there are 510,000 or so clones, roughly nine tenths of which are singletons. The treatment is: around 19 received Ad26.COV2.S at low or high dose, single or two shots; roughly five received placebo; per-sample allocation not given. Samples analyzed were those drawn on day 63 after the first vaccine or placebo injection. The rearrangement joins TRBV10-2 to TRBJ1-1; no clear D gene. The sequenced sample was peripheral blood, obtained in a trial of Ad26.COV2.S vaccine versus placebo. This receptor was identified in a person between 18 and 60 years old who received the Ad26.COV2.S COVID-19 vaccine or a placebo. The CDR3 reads CASSPGRTEAFF. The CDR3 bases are TGCGCCAGCAGCCCCGGTAGGACTGAAGCTTTCTTT.